This is a list of T cell receptor beta chains from one sample in a study of a mutant IDH1 vaccine in newly diagnosed glioma. Only in-frame clones appear in the TCRdb table, and some are missing; sequencing was by immunoSEQ multiplex PCR. Of roughly 50,000 clones listed, around 80% are singletons. These receptors' targets are unknown. The material sequenced was PBMCs, taken from a glioma patient whose treatment included an IDH1 peptide vaccine. The origin of the receptors is a young man with glioma. Both conserved end residues are part of each CDR3. The order of the fields is CDR3 protein, CDR3 DNA, J gene, V gene, D gene, clone size. D genes are given only for firm matches. Clone size is shown for a subset of rows, as once, few, many or a class of expanded clone.

CASSVTGSNQPQHF	TGTGCCAGCAGTGTAACAGGAAGCAATCAGCCCCAGCATTTT	TRBJ1-5	TRBV6-1	NA	NA
CASSQGASGNTIYF	TGTGCCAGCAGCCAAGGGGCCTCAGGAAACACCATATATTTT	TRBJ1-3	TRBV4-2	NA	NA
CASSLGQGASGYTF	TGTGCCAGCAGCTTAGGACAGGGGGCATCTGGCTACACCTTC	TRBJ1-2	TRBV13	TRBD1	NA
CASSPTPTSGGNAGELFF	TGTGCCAGCAGTCCTACCCCCACTAGCGGGGGGAATGCCGGGGAGCTGTTTTTT	TRBJ2-2	TRBV7-9	TRBD2	NA
CACLRQGAGYHTEAFF	TGTGCCTGCCTCCGACAGGGGGCGGGTTATCACACTGAAGCTTTCTTT	TRBJ1-1	TRBV28	TRBD1	NA
CASSKEGQGTAEETQYF	TGTGCCAGCAGCAAAGAAGGCCAAGGGACAGCAGAAGAGACCCAGTACTTC	TRBJ2-5	TRBV21-1	NA	NA
CASSEGTSGWDYHNSPLHF	TGTGCCAGCAGCGAAGGGACATCGGGATGGGATTACCATAATTCACCCCTCCACTTT	TRBJ1-6	TRBV9	NA	NA
CASSQDGAGGPNTGELFF	TGTGCCAGCAGCCAAGATGGGGCAGGGGGGCCTAACACCGGGGAGCTGTTTTTT	TRBJ2-2	TRBV4-2	NA	few
CASSAGGDTGELFF	TGTGCCAGCAGTGCAGGGGGCGACACCGGGGAGCTGTTTTTT	TRBJ2-2	TRBV6-1	TRBD1	few
CASSQDRDRGEQYF	TGCGCCAGCAGCCAAGACCGGGACAGGGGCGAGCAGTACTTC	TRBJ2-7	TRBV5-1	TRBD1	NA
CASSALGQLNQPQHF	TGTGCCAGCAGCGCCCTCGGACAGCTCAATCAGCCCCAGCATTTT	TRBJ1-5	TRBV9	NA	NA
CASSLGSSPGGSGNTIYF	TGCGCCAGCAGCTTGGGTTCGTCTCCAGGGGGCTCTGGAAACACCATATATTTT	TRBJ1-3	TRBV5-1	TRBD1	few
CASSEKSRGNIQYF	TGTGCCAGCAGTGAAAAAAGCAGGGGAAACATTCAGTACTTC	TRBJ2-4	TRBV6-1	NA	NA
CASSIWQDNQPQHF	TGTGCCAGTAGTATCTGGCAGGATAATCAGCCCCAGCATTTT	TRBJ1-5	TRBV19	NA	few
CASTWTGGYEQYF	TGTGCCAGCACCTGGACAGGGGGATACGAGCAGTACTTC	TRBJ2-7	TRBV27	TRBD1	NA
CASSVAGTAYSPLHF	TGTGCCAGCAGCGTAGCGGGGACAGCGTATTCACCCCTCCACTTT	TRBJ1-6	TRBV9	TRBD1	NA
CATSRVRGVRGEKLFF	TGTGCCACCAGCAGAGTTAGGGGTGTGCGTGGTGAAAAACTGTTTTTT	TRBJ1-4	TRBV15	NA	NA
CASSLVLAGGGETQYF	TGCGCCAGCAGCTTGGTTCTAGCGGGGGGAGGAGAGACCCAGTACTTC	TRBJ2-5	TRBV5-1	TRBD2	NA
CASSALGVYEQYF	TGTGCCAGCAGCGCACTCGGGGTTTACGAGCAGTACTTC	TRBJ2-7	TRBV11-2	NA	NA
CASSEAGGRQYEQYF	TGTGCCAGCAGCGAGGCGGGGGGGCGTCAATACGAGCAGTACTTC	TRBJ2-7	TRBV9	TRBD2	NA
CASSLYRGVGQETQYF	TGTGCCAGCAGCTTGTACAGGGGGGTGGGTCAAGAGACCCAGTACTTC	TRBJ2-5	TRBV5-4	TRBD1	NA
CASSYGNAEAFF	TGTGCCAGCAGCTATGGGAACGCTGAAGCTTTCTTT	TRBJ1-1	TRBV5-4	NA	large
CASSRTGNYEQYF	TGTGCCAGCAGCCGGACAGGGAATTACGAGCAGTACTTC	TRBJ2-7	TRBV9	TRBD1	few
CASSASLRVTYEQYF	TGTGCCAGTAGTGCCTCCCTCAGGGTAACCTACGAGCAGTACTTC	TRBJ2-7	TRBV19	NA	NA
CASSERGPYEQYF	TGTGCCAGCAGCGAGCGGGGGCCCTACGAGCAGTACTTC	TRBJ2-7	TRBV2	TRBD2	NA
CASSQGIAARGETQYF	TGCGCCAGCAGCCAGGGTATAGCGGCGCGAGGAGAGACCCAGTACTTC	TRBJ2-5	TRBV4-1	NA	NA
CASSVDSYNEQFF	TGTGCCAGCAGTGTAGACAGCTACAATGAGCAGTTCTTC	TRBJ2-1	TRBV6-4	NA	NA
CASSYSSRALGSPLHF	TGTGCCAGCAGTTACTCATCCAGGGCTTTGGGTTCACCCCTCCACTTT	TRBJ1-6	TRBV6-5	NA	NA
CASSQGSVGEKLFF	TGTGCCAGCAGCCAAGGATCAGTAGGGGAAAAACTGTTTTTT	TRBJ1-4	TRBV14	NA	NA
CASSESVGANTGELFF	TGTGCCAGCAGTGAATCGGTGGGGGCAAACACCGGGGAGCTGTTTTTT	TRBJ2-2	TRBV2	NA	NA
CASSLELNRGDGYTF	TGTGCCAGCAGCTTAGAACTTAACAGGGGTGATGGCTACACCTTC	TRBJ1-2	TRBV7-6	TRBD1	NA
CASSYSGTSGEETQYF	TGTGCCAGCAGTTACTCCGGGACTAGCGGGGAAGAGACCCAGTACTTC	TRBJ2-5	TRBV6-5	TRBD2	few
CAIGAGFNYGYTF	TGTGCCATTGGGGCAGGGTTTAACTATGGCTACACCTTC	TRBJ1-2	TRBV11-2	NA	NA
CASSSLGVGTGELFF	TGTGCCAGCAGCTCCCTAGGGGTGGGCACCGGGGAGCTGTTTTTT	TRBJ2-2	TRBV7-7	NA	NA
CASSTGELFF	TGTGCCAGCAGCACAGGGGAGCTGTTTTTT	TRBJ2-2	TRBV7-9	NA	NA
CASSPAQGYEQYF	TGTGCCAGTAGTCCCGCTCAGGGTTACGAGCAGTACTTC	TRBJ2-7	TRBV19	NA	NA
CASSLAPGTGDEQYF	TGTGCCAGCAGCTTAGCCCCCGGGACAGGGGACGAGCAGTACTTC	TRBJ2-7	TRBV7-6	TRBD1	few
CASRGSHLNGYTF	TGTGCCAGCAGAGGCAGCCATTTAAATGGCTACACCTTC	TRBJ1-2	TRBV27	NA	NA
CASSLTGEAFF	TGCGCCAGCAGCTTGACAGGAGAAGCTTTCTTT	TRBJ1-1	TRBV5-1	NA	few
CASGRAHSNQPQHF	TGTGCCAGCGGAAGGGCACATAGCAATCAGCCCCAGCATTTT	TRBJ1-5	TRBV6-6	NA	NA
CASVDVSSRTNEKLFF	TGTGCCAGTGTGGATGTGTCTTCCAGAACTAATGAAAAACTGTTTTTT	TRBJ1-4	TRBV19	NA	few
CASSQGQYEQYF	TGTGCCAGCAGCCAGGGACAGTACGAGCAGTACTTC	TRBJ2-7	TRBV7-9	TRBD1	few
CASRPRGARNTEAFF	TGTGCCAGCAGACCCCGAGGGGCCAGGAACACTGAAGCTTTCTTT	TRBJ1-1	TRBV6-5	NA	NA
CASSERGGGAGDTQYF	TGTGCCAGCAGTGAACGGGGCGGGGGGGCCGGAGATACGCAGTATTTT	TRBJ2-3	TRBV6-1	TRBD2	NA
CASKGVNTEAFF	TGTGCCAGTAAGGGCGTGAACACTGAAGCTTTCTTT	TRBJ1-1	TRBV19	NA	few
CASSYSPTGELFF	TGTGCCAGCAGTTACTCTCCCACCGGGGAGCTGTTTTTT	TRBJ2-2	TRBV6-5	NA	few
CASHPVDRGRSGNQPQHF	TGTGCCAGTCATCCGGTGGACAGGGGGCGTTCTGGCAATCAGCCCCAGCATTTT	TRBJ1-5	TRBV19	TRBD1	NA